The 3 T cell receptor beta chains below come from one sample, sequenced in a study of CD8+ T cells in alopecia areata. Reverse transcribed after extraction, RNA yielded cDNA as the sequencing template. Sequencing was performed with immunoSEQ multiplex PCR; in TCRdb, only in-frame clones are kept and a portion is missing. The table lists some 120,000 clones, no singletons, with around 20% in the top ten. Sequencing was performed on lesional skin. The origin of the receptors is a C3H/HeJ mouse with alopecia areata. Mouse strain MHC haplotype: H2-k.

As regards this clone: Gene names denote mouse genes. CDR3 protein: CTCSANPGSNSDYTF. The CDR3 DNA, read in part, is TGCACCTGCAGTGCTAATCCAGGGTCAAACTCC. This chain connects TRBV1 to TRBJ1-2; the D gene is possibly TRBD1 (5 bases). The CDR3 end is not reached by the read, which stops 4 residues before it; the germline J gene fills it in. The V end was cut by 3 bases, the J end by 0 bases, with 11 bases between. From germline, CDR1 is NSQYPW and CDR2 LRSPGD (reference sequence). This CDR3 spans 15 amino acids. Complete variable domain (other parts from reference TRBV1 and TRBJ1-2): VTLLEQNPRWRLVPRGQAVNLRCILKNSQYPWMSWYQQDLQKQLQWLFTLRSPGDKEVKSLPGADYLATRVTDTELRLQVANMSQGRTLYCTCSANPGSNSDYTFGSGTRLLVI.

Regarding this clone: Mouse names are used for the genes. The sequenced fragment ends 4 residues before the CDR3 boundary, so the rest is inferred from the germline J gene. The chain has TRBV1 and TRBJ1-1; TRBD1 might be the D (6 bases). Germline V gene sequence: CDR1 NSQYPW, CDR2 LRSPGD (reference sequence). Trimming pared 5 bases from V and 3 bases from J, leaving 13 bases between. The CDR3 runs 14 residues. CDR3 sequence reads: CTCSPRQVDTEVFF. The sequenced CDR3 bases are TGCACCTGCAGTCCTCGACAGGTTGACACA.

This clone was counted a few times. The listed genes are named as in mouse. Sequencing ends 4 residues short of the CDR3 end; the germline J gene provides the rest. The chain uses TRBV16 and TRBJ2-4; 9 bases agree with TRBD2. The CDR3 totals 16 residues. Germline-derived CDR1 and CDR2 are SGHSA and FRNQAP. V was pared by 4 bases and J by 0 bases, with 5 bases of the junction left unmatched. The CDR3 DNA, read in part, is TGTGCAAGCAGCTCCCCGACTGGGGGTAGTCAAAAC. Translation gives CASSSPTGGSQN. The whole CDR3 reads CASSSPTGGSQNTLYF.